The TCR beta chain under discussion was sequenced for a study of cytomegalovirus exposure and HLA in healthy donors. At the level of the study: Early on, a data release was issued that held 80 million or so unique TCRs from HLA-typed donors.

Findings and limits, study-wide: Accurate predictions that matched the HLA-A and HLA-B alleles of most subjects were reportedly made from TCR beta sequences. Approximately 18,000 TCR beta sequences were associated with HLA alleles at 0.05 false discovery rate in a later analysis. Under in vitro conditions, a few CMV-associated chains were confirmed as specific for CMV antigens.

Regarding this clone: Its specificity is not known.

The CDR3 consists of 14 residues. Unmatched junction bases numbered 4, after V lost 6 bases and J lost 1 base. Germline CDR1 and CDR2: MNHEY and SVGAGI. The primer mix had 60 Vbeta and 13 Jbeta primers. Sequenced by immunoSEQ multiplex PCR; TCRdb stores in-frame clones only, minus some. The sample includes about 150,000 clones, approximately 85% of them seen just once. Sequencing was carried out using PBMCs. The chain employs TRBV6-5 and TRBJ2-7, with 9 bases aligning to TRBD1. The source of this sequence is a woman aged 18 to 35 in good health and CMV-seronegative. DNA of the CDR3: TGTGCCAGCAGGGGACAGGGATATTCCTACGAGCAGTACTTC. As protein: CASRGQGYSYEQYF.